The 13 T cell receptor beta chains in this list originate from one sample, sequenced in a study of CD8 T cells in Susac syndrome. After extraction with the RNeasy kit, roughly 0.5 to 1 ug of the RNA was reverse transcribed using random hexamers. TCRdb reprocessed the immunoSEQ multiplex PCR reads via MiXCR and lists one record per CDR3 protein. The table has about 200,000 distinct CDR3 sequences, 85% to 95% seen once; the top ten hold roughly 0.1%. Sequenced sample: CD4+ T cells from PBMCs. These receptors all stem from a human donor in good health.

The chain carries TRBV27 and TRBJ1-2; D unresolved. Trimming removed 6 bases at V and 2 bases at J, with 16 bases between. CDR3 length: 15 amino acids. The V gene's germline CDR1 is MNHEY and CDR2 SMNVEV (reference sequence). CDR3 amino acids: CASSPVERANYGYTF. CDR3 coding DNA: TGTGCCAGCAGCCCCGTTGAGAGAGCCAACTATGGCTACACCTTC.

The chain carries TRBV20-1 and TRBJ1-4, with D uncertain. V lost 1 base and J lost 8, with 11 bases in between. The V gene's germline CDR1 is DFQATT and CDR2 SNEGSKA (reference sequence). The CDR3 spans 13 residues. CDR3 sequence reads: CSARGARQEKLFF. Written as DNA, the CDR3 is TGCAGTGCTAGAGGCGCTCGGCAGGAAAAACTGTTTTTT.

The count of this clonotype is one. V gene TRBV12-3 or TRBV12-4 combines with J gene TRBJ2-3; 8 nucleotides line up with TRBD1. This CDR3 is built from 14 residues. V shed 6 bases, J shed 0 bases, and the junction held 2 bases outside the gene matches. The CDR3 sequence is CASSWTGSTDTQYF. The CDR3 DNA is TGTGCCAGCAGCTGGACAGGGAGCACAGATACGCAGTATTTT.

The gene calls are TRBV27 and TRBJ2-7, with 7 bases matching TRBD1. This CDR3 has 13 residues. Germline CDR1 reads MNHEY; CDR2 reads SMNVEV (reference sequence). J gave up 6 bases and V 5 bases, and 7 bases lay outside the gene matches. CDR3 sequence: CASSRQGVGEQYV. The CDR3 nucleotides read TGTGCCAGCAGTCGACAGGGTGTCGGCGAGCAGTACGTC.

This chain uses TRBV10-3 with TRBJ2-3; 9 bases are shared with TRBD1. J gave up 3 bases and V 7 bases, and 5 bases lay outside the gene matches. The CDR3 covers 14 residues. Germline CDR1 is ENHRY and CDR2 is SYGVKD. Written as DNA, the CDR3 is TGTGCCATCACTCGGGACAGGGAAACAGATACGCAGTATTTT. Translated, it gives CAITRDRETDTQYF.

The rearrangement joins TRBV20-1 to TRBJ1-6; no definite D call. The CDR3 consists of 15 residues. Germline V gene lookup returns CDR1 DFQATT and CDR2 SNEGSKA (reference sequence). Between the trimmed V and J ends, which lost 5 bases and 6 bases, there was a span of 17 bases. CDR3 residues: CSASGPGRSNSPLHF. The CDR3 DNA reads as TGCAGTGCTTCTGGCCCGGGGAGAAGTAATTCACCCCTCCACTTT.

In DNA, the CDR3 is TGCAGTGCTGCTGAGGTGGCTAGCACAGATACGCAGTATTTT. Protein product: CSAAEVASTDTQYF. The J gene is TRBJ2-3, the V gene TRBV20-1, with D unresolved. CDR3 length: 14 amino acids. Trimming pared 5 bases from V and 0 bases from J, leaving 12 bases between. Germline V gene lookup returns CDR1 DFQATT and CDR2 SNEGSKA (reference sequence).

The chain employs TRBV20-1 and TRBJ2-3; unclear D gene. The CDR3 has 12 amino acids. Germline-derived CDR1 and CDR2 are DFQATT and SNEGSKA (reference sequence). V lost 1 base to trimming and J lost 6 bases, with 8 bases between them. The CDR3 loop reads CSARASEDTQYF. The CDR3 DNA sequence: TGCAGTGCTAGAGCTAGTGAGGATACGCAGTATTTT.

Comment on this clonotype: At one boundary the junction diverges from the germline segment, which might be a read error. The V gene is TRBV14, the J gene TRBJ2-3, with 9 bases lining up with TRBD2. The CDR3 consists of 11 residues. Germline CDR1 SGHDN, CDR2 FVKESK. The CDR3 loop reads CTSGSADTQYF. As DNA, the CDR3 is TGCACTAGCGGGTCGGCAGATACGCAGTATTTT. The full variable domain, completed using reference TRBV14 and TRBJ2-3, is EAGVTQFPSHSVIEKGQTVTLRCDPISGHDNLYWYRRVMGKEIKFLLHFVKESKQDESGMPNNRFLAERTGGTYSTLKVQPAELEDSGVYFCTSGSADTQYFGPGTRLTVL.

The chain carries TRBV30 and TRBJ2-1; the match to TRBD1 covers 9 bases. The CDR3 totals 14 residues. Germline V gives CDR1 GTSNPN, CDR2 SVGIG (reference sequence). Unmatched junction bases numbered 7, after V lost 7 bases and J lost 3 bases. Here the CDR3 reads CAFGDRVFYNEQFF. The CDR3 nucleotides read TGTGCCTTTGGGGACAGGGTTTTCTACAATGAGCAGTTCTTC.

The chain is built from TRBV20-1 and TRBJ2-1; 8 positions agree with TRBD2. V trimming: 2 bases; J trimming: 6 bases; junction bases outside the gene matches: 9. In germline, CDR1 is DFQATT, CDR2 SNEGSKA (reference sequence). This CDR3 is built from 15 residues. The CDR3 DNA follows: TGCAGTGCTAGACCTAAGCGCGGGGGGCCCAATGAGCAGTTCTTC. Amino acid sequence: CSARPKRGGPNEQFF.

This chain joins TRBV14 and TRBJ2-3; TRBD2 aligns across 7 bases. V was clipped by 5 bases and J by 8 bases; unmatched bases: 13. The CDR3 loop spans 15 amino acids. The germline V gene has CDR1 SGHDN and CDR2 FVKESK. The CDR3 loop is CASSSRQPWEGTQYF. In nucleotides, the CDR3 is TGTGCCAGCAGCTCCCGACAGCCTTGGGAGGGTACGCAGTATTTT.

J is TRBJ2-7 and V is TRBV7-2; no definite D call. The V gene's germline CDR1 is SGHTA and CDR2 FQGNSA. V lost 3 bases to trimming and J lost 6 bases, with 12 bases between them. CDR3 length: 13 amino acids. The CDR3 spells CASSLYVGGEQYF. For the CDR3, the DNA is TGTGCCAGCAGCTTGTACGTGGGTGGCGAGCAGTACTTC.